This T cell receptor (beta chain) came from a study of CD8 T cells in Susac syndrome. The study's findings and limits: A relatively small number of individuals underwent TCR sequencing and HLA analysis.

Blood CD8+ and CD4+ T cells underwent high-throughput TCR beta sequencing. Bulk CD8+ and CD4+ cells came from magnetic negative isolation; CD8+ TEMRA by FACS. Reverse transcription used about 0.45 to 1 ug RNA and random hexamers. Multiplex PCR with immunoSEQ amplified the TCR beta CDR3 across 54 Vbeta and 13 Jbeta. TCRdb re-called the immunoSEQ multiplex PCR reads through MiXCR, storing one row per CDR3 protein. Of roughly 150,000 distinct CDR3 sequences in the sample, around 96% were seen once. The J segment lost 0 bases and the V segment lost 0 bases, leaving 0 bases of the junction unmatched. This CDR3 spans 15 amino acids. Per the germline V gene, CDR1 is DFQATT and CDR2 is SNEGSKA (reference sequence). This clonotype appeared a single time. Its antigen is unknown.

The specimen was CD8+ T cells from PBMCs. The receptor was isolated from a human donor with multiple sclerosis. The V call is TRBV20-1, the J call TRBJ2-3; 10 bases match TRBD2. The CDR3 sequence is CSARELAGSTDTQYF. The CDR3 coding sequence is TGCAGTGCTAGAGAACTAGCGGGGAGCACAGATACGCAGTATTTT.